A single sample is the source of the 8 T cell receptor beta chains below, sequenced in a study of blood T cell repertoires in COVID-19. Produced via immunoSEQ multiplex PCR; TCRdb's table is partial and in-frame only. This sample has roughly 280,000 clones, with 87% found just once. Sample: peripheral blood. The receptors were gathered from a woman aged 50 to 60 who had recovered from COVID-19.

This clone appeared once. CDR3 sequence reads: CASSPNPRPGDTIYF. The CDR3 nucleotides are TGTGCCAGCAGCCCGAACCCCCGGCCAGGGGACACCATATATTTT. The V call is TRBV11-2, the J call TRBJ1-3; D may be TRBD1 (6 bases). Germline-derived CDR1 and CDR2 are SGHAT and FQNNGV. Trimming stripped 5 bases from V and 8 bases from J, with 19 bases between. The CDR3 is 15 residues long.

The rearrangement links TRBV12-5 to TRBJ2-5; tentative D call: TRBD1 (5 bases). Between the trimmed V and J ends, which lost 1 base and 1 base, there was a span of 7 bases. CDR3 length: 14 residues. In germline, CDR1 is LGHNT, CDR2 FRNRAP. CDR3 amino acids: CASGLGGLQETQYF. CDR3 coding DNA: TGTGCTAGTGGTTTGGGGGGCCTCCAAGAGACCCAGTACTTC.

This chain links TRBV7-9 with TRBJ1-2, with a tentative D call TRBD1 (6 bases). CDR3 length equals 13 residues. Per the germline V gene, CDR1 is SEHNR and CDR2 is FQNEAQ (reference sequence). V was pared by 4 bases and J by 8 bases, with 14 bases between. The CDR3 DNA reads as TGTGCCAGCAGCTCGGGACACAGGGCCGGCTACACCTTC. Protein sequence: CASSSGHRAGYTF.

V usage is TRBV9 and J usage is TRBJ2-1; 11 nucleotides align to TRBD2. The CDR3 contains 15 residues. Per germline, CDR1 SGDLS and CDR2 YYNGEE. Trimming took 4 bases from V and 12 from J; bases not matched to a gene: 12. The CDR3 bases are TGTGCCAGCAGCCCATCCGGGACTAGCGGTAAGGGGCAGTTCTTC. Protein product: CASSPSGTSGKGQFF.

J is TRBJ2-5 and V is TRBV12-3 or TRBV12-4, with 8 bases matching TRBD2. This CDR3 spans 13 amino acids. The V and J ends lost 6 bases and 4 bases, in that order; junction bases with no gene match: 4. CDR3 protein: CASSNREGETQYF. The CDR3 region has the DNA TGTGCCAGCAGCAACCGGGAGGGAGAGACCCAGTACTTC.

The chain combines TRBV30 with TRBJ2-1; 9 bases fit TRBD2. The CDR3 covers 13 residues. The V and J ends lost 0 bases and 9 bases, in that order; junction bases with no gene match: 3. In germline, CDR1 is GTSNPN, CDR2 SVGIG (reference sequence). CDR3 coding DNA: TGTGCCTGGAGTGTACTAGCGGGTCTTGAGCAGTTCTTC. As protein: CAWSVLAGLEQFF.

The genes are TRBV10-1 and TRBJ2-7, with D tentatively TRBD2 (5 bases). V gave up 8 bases and J gave up 0 bases, with 14 bases separating them. This CDR3 is built from 14 residues. Per the germline V gene, CDR1 is WNHNN and CDR2 is SYGVQD (reference sequence). In DNA, the CDR3 is TGCGCCAGCGGACTTACTAGGATCTCCTACGAGCAGTACTTC. This translates into CASGLTRISYEQYF.

V is TRBV18 and J is TRBJ2-5; tentatively, D is TRBD1 (6 bases). There are 16 residues in the CDR3. Germline CDR1 KGHSH, CDR2 LQKENI. V was clipped by 1 base and J by 2 bases, with 14 bases between them. The chain's CDR3 is CASSPLTGGRQETQYF. Here the CDR3 DNA reads TGTGCCAGCTCACCACTGACAGGAGGCAGGCAAGAGACCCAGTACTTC.